These 3 T cell receptor beta chains share one sample of origin, sequenced in a study of T cell responses to AZD1222 COVID-19 vaccine. Here immunoSEQ multiplex PCR was the method, and the copy in TCRdb shows in-frame clones only, minus some. The table lists about 210,000 clones, roughly 94% of them singletons. The material sequenced was peripheral blood, taken 28 days after the second dose of the MenACWY control vaccine. The receptors shown here come from an adult who received the MenACWY meningococcal vaccine as a control.

J is TRBJ1-1 and V is TRBV29-1, with a weak D call TRBD1 (6 bases). The germline V gene has CDR1 SQVTM and CDR2 ANQGSEA. The V end was cut by 5 bases, the J end by 7 bases, with 14 bases between. The length of the CDR3 is 12 residues. DNA of the CDR3: TGCAGCGTTCAGACAGGCGGAATTGAAGCTTTCTTT. Its translation is CSVQTGGIEAFF.

The V and J genes are TRBV6-5 and TRBJ2-2; D gene unclear. V was cut by 0 bases and J by 8 bases, with 4 bases left in between. Germline V gene sequence: CDR1 MNHEY, CDR2 SVGAGI. CDR3 length equals 12 residues. The CDR3 nucleotides read TGTGCCAGCAGTTACTCCCCGGGGGAGCTGTTTTTT. As protein: CASSYSPGELFF.

The J gene is TRBJ1-4, the V gene TRBV9; perhaps TRBD1 as D (5 bases). V gave up 4 bases and J gave up 6 bases, with 19 bases separating them. Per the germline V gene, CDR1 is SGDLS and CDR2 is YYNGEE. The CDR3 sequence is 16 residues long. CDR3 bases: TGTGCCAGCAGCATCTACGCGACAGAGAGTCATGAAAAACTGTTTTTT. It translates to CASSIYATESHEKLFF.